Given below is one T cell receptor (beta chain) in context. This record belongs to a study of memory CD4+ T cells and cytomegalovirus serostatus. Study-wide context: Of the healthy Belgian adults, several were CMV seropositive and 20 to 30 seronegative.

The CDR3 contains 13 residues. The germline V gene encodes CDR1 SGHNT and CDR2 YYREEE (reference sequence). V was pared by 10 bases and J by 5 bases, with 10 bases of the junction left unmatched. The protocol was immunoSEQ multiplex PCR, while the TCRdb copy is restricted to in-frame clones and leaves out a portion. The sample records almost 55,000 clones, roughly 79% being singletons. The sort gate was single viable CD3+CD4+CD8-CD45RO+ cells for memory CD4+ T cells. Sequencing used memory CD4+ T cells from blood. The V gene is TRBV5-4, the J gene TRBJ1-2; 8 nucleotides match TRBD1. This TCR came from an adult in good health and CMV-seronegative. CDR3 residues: CAGRQGAQYGYTF. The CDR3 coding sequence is TGTGCCGGTAGGCAGGGGGCACAATATGGCTACACCTTC.